The 5 T cell receptor beta chains below come from one sample, sequenced in a study of T-cell reconstitution after alpha-beta-depleted transplantation in children. This sample's TCRbeta library carried unique molecular identifier barcodes. Via MiXCR, TCRdb re-called the PCR reads, giving one row per CDR3 protein. The data contain some 450,000 distinct CDR3 sequences, around two fifths of them singletons. This sample comprised PBMCs, obtained before TCRalphabeta/CD19-depleted stem cell transplant. The origin of the receptors is a girl aged 2-10 years with aplastic anemia, due to receive a stem cell transplant.

J is TRBJ2-3 and V is TRBV20-1; 13 bases align to TRBD2. There are 16 residues in the CDR3. J lost 2 bases, V lost 3 bases, and 5 bases had no gene match. From germline, CDR1 is DFQATT and CDR2 SNEGSKA (reference sequence). The CDR3 reads CSARGLAGRDTDTQYF. As DNA, the CDR3 is TGCAGTGCTAGGGGACTAGCGGGACGAGACACAGATACGCAGTATTTT.

This clonotype has just one count. The V call is TRBV6-2 or TRBV6-3, the J call TRBJ2-5; 10 nucleotides match TRBD2. After removal of 6 bases from V and 5 bases from J, the junction contained 9 bases not matched to a gene. Per the germline V gene, CDR1 is MNHEY and CDR2 is SVGEGT. The CDR3 extends over 15 amino acids. For the CDR3, the DNA is TGTGCCAGCAGCCGAATAGCGGGAGGCGGGGAGACCCAGTACTTC. Translated: CASSRIAGGGETQYF.

Concerning this clonotype: A junction end diverges from the germline sequence, so it may reflect a read error. The rearrangement uses TRBV12-3 or TRBV12-4 and TRBJ2-1; D possibly corresponds to TRBD1 (6 bases). The CDR3 extends over 15 amino acids. In DNA, the CDR3 is TGTGCCAGCAGTGTACCCTCGGGACACTACAATGAGCGGTTCTTC. Its protein product is CASSVPSGHYNERFF.

This clonotype was counted ten times or more. The chain joins TRBV28 to TRBJ1-5, with no clear D. CDR3 length: 15 amino acids. The germline CDR1 and CDR2 sequences are MDHEN and SYDVKM. Trimming pared 4 bases from V and 5 bases from J, leaving 15 bases between. The CDR3 loop is CASSSGTGQDQPQHF. CDR3 DNA: TGTGCCAGCAGTTCCGGTACGGGCCAGGATCAGCCCCAGCATTTT.

This clonotype was seen repeatedly, ten times or more. The chain is built from TRBV12-3 or TRBV12-4 and TRBJ2-6, with D maybe TRBD1 (6 bases). The CDR3 is made up of 17 amino acids. Trimming cost V 2 bases and J 0 bases, with 11 bases left between them. The CDR3 nucleotides are TGTGCCAGCAGTTTAACGGCAGGGGACTCTGGGGCCAACGTCCTGACTTTC. This gives the protein CASSLTAGDSGANVLTF.